Each of the 13 T cell receptor beta chains below was sequenced from the same sample in a study of OX40 agonist ivuxolimab in advanced cancers. Here immunoSEQ multiplex PCR was the method, and the copy in TCRdb shows in-frame clones only, minus some. There are fewer than 85,000 clones in the sample; over 80% occur only once, and around 0.5% lies in the top ten. Specimen: CD4+ or CD8+ T cells sorted from blood, collected in a trial of the OX40 agonist ivuxolimab. The receptors originated from an adult with an advanced solid tumor such as melanoma, head and neck, liver or kidney cancer.

The chain uses TRBV4-2 and TRBJ2-2; 7 bases fit TRBD2. Germline V lookup: CDR1 LGHNA, CDR2 YNFKEQ. After removal of 7 bases from V and 2 bases from J, the junction contained 7 bases not matched to a gene. The CDR3 has 15 amino acids. CDR3 sequence reads: CASKTASGNTGELFF. CDR3 DNA: TGTGCCAGCAAAACGGCTAGCGGTAACACCGGGGAGCTGTTTTTT.

The chain joins TRBV28 to TRBJ2-5, with D unresolved. The J call may be mistaken, given a closer DNA end match to TRBJ2-7. The CDR3 loop spans 13 amino acids. Germline assignment: CDR1 MDHEN and CDR2 SYDVKM. For the CDR3, the DNA is TGTGCCAGCAGTTTGGGCCCTACCTACGAGCAGTACTTC. It translates to CASSLGPTYEQYF.

For this clone: Additional DNA sequences in this sample encode the identical CDR3. The rearrangement joins TRBV28 to TRBJ1-4; TRBD1 agrees at 7 bases. There are 17 residues in the CDR3. The V segment lost 1 base and the J segment 2 bases; nucleotides outside the gene matches: 7. CDR1 and CDR2 from the germline V gene are MDHEN and SYDVKM. Written as DNA, the CDR3 is TGTGCCAGCAGTTTATTTACGGTGGACAGGACTAATGAAAAACTGTTTTTT. Its translation: CASSLFTVDRTNEKLFF. Full variable domain (outside the CDR3, taken from reference TRBV28 and TRBJ1-4): DVKVTQSSRYLVKRTGEKVFLECVQDMDHENMFWYRQDPGLGLRLIYFSYDVKMKEKGDIPEGYSVSREKKERFSLILESASTNQTSMYLCASSLFTVDRTNEKLFFGSGTQLSVL.

The rearrangement joins TRBV4-1 to TRBJ1-6; D perhaps matches TRBD1 (6 bases). CDR1 MGHRA and CDR2 YSYEKL come from the germline V gene. Trimming shortened V by 2 bases and J by 7 bases, and 12 bases separated the two germline ends. The CDR3 has 15 residues. The CDR3 loop reads CASSQLGTQNSPLHF. The CDR3 DNA reads as TGCGCCAGCAGCCAACTCGGGACACAAAATTCACCCCTCCACTTT.

J is TRBJ1-2 and V is TRBV25-1; 8 bases align to TRBD1. This CDR3 comprises 17 residues. The V segment lost 0 bases and the J segment 7 bases; nucleotides outside the gene matches: 13. Germline V gene lookup returns CDR1 MGHDK and CDR2 SYGVNS. The CDR3 region has the DNA TGTGCCAGCAGTGAATATTTGTCAGGGGGCGCGACGGGTGGCTACACCTTC. Residues: CASSEYLSGGATGGYTF.

The chain employs TRBV4-3 and TRBJ2-3, with D perhaps being TRBD1 or TRBD2 (5 bases each). Germline CDR1 is LGHNA and CDR2 is YSLEER. The V end lost 0 bases, the J end lost 4 bases, and 17 bases lay between the germline ends. There are 17 residues in the CDR3. The DNA of the CDR3 is TGCGCCAGCAGCCAAGACTCCGCGTCAGGGAGCCCAGATACGCAGTATTTT. Its translation is CASSQDSASGSPDTQYF.

CDR3 coding DNA: TGTGCCAGTACTGGCTCCGCGGACTACAATGAGCAGTTCTTC. Encoded protein: CASTGSADYNEQFF. The chain is built from TRBV19 and TRBJ2-1, with D unclear. Germline-derived CDR1 and CDR2 are LNHDA and SQIVND (reference sequence). V dropped 7 bases and J dropped 3 bases, with 13 bases sitting between them. The length of the CDR3 is 14 residues.

This clone was recorded a few times. The chain joins TRBV6-5 to TRBJ2-3; the D gene is possibly TRBD1 (6 bases). Trimming pared 8 bases from V and 3 bases from J, leaving 15 bases between. There are 14 residues in the CDR3. Germline-derived CDR1 and CDR2 are MNHEY and SVGAGI. CDR3 sequence reads: CASRSLTGTDTQYF. CDR3 coding DNA: TGTGCCAGCCGAAGCCTTACAGGGACAGATACGCAGTATTTT.

This sequence joins TRBV7-2 and TRBJ2-7; 10 positions agree with TRBD2. This CDR3 comprises 16 residues. CDR1 is SGHTA, CDR2 FQGNSA, per germline. V was pared by 1 base and J by 4 bases, with 7 bases of the junction left unmatched. The CDR3 sequence is CASSLGILAGKYEQYF. CDR3 bases: TGTGCCAGCAGCTTAGGTATACTAGCGGGAAAGTACGAGCAGTACTTC.

CDR3 sequence reads: CASSPSGTNEKLFF. The CDR3 nucleotides read TGTGCCAGCAGCCCCAGCGGGACTAATGAAAAACTGTTTTTT. The chain is built from TRBV7-2 and TRBJ1-4, with unresolved D. The CDR3 totals 14 residues. Germline V gene sequence: CDR1 SGHTA, CDR2 FQGNSA. V lost 5 bases and J 2 bases, leaving 9 bases between the germline ends.

This chain uses TRBV9 with TRBJ1-1; 7 nucleotides align to TRBD1. J was trimmed by 0 bases and V by 3 bases; bases with no gene match: 11. Germline V gene lookup returns CDR1 SGDLS and CDR2 YYNGEE. The CDR3 contains 17 residues. CDR3 nucleotides: TGTGCCAGCAGCGCCCCTGACCGGACAGGCTTGAACACTGAAGCTTTCTTT. This encodes CASSAPDRTGLNTEAFF.

The chain employs TRBV9 and TRBJ1-4, with a weak D call TRBD1 (6 bases). The CDR3 consists of 14 residues. CDR1 and CDR2 (germline): SGDLS, YYNGEE. Trimming removed 4 bases at V and 4 bases at J, with 11 bases between. CDR3 region: CASSWGRNNEKLFF. In DNA, the CDR3 is TGTGCCAGCAGCTGGGGGCGAAATAATGAAAAACTGTTTTTT.

This chain joins TRBV9 and TRBJ2-1; TRBD2 matches at 7 bases. The trim removed 3 bases at V and 2 bases at J, leaving 5 bases unmatched. The germline gives CDR1 SGDLS, CDR2 YYNGEE. The CDR3 contains 15 residues. CDR3 nucleotides: TGTGCCAGCAGCGGCCCTAGCGGAGCCTACAATGAGCAGTTCTTC. Its protein product is CASSGPSGAYNEQFF.